Here is one T cell receptor beta chain with its context. There is no known antigen for this receptor. No base qualities exist here, and no much larger clone lies one base off it. The sample comes from a study of T cell responses to AZD1222 COVID-19 vaccine (dated by TCRdb to the early 2020s). Regarding the study in general: AZD1222 recipients whose second dose came at about 4 weeks and those whose second dose came at about 12 weeks were combined into one group, since spike-specific TCR depth and breadth did not differ between the two schedules. A total of under 250 trial participants underwent TCR sequencing, of whom nearly 210 had received two doses of AZD1222 and approximately 26 had received two doses of the MenACWY control vaccine. Enrollment into the trials was organized by age into subgroups of 18-55, 56-69 and 70-plus years, and those subgroups contained approximately 160, 26 and 62 TCR-sequenced participants, respectively. The study at large found these results: Because no samples from the day 14 peak response were available, repertoires could be characterized only after the peak T cell response. The 56-69-year group was small, and its depth increase did not reach significance, likely because of low power. Conclusions about previously exposed vaccinees were limited because only six AZD1222 recipients were SARS-CoV-2 seropositive at baseline. After two AZD1222 doses, spike-specific TCR breadth and depth were significantly higher than at day 0 and than in MenACWY recipients. CD4 TCRs associated with the vaccine covered the entire spike protein, and the dominant responses were in regions 160-218 and 743-854. Epitopes outside the regions mutated in the B.1.351 and B.1.1.7 variants were reportedly recognized by nearly half of the unique spike-specific TCRs. Participants were mostly white British and included more females than males, and it was suggested by the authors that clonal diversity may have been underestimated.

The time point label on this specimen signifies: baseline before first vaccination. Vaccinee samples came from UK trials COV001 and COV002, including a single-blind randomized controlled phase 2/3 trial of AZD1222 (ChAdOx1 nCoV-19) in healthy adults. Trial participant PBMC samples were collected at day 0 and day 28 after the second dose for TCRbeta chain sequencing. From V the trimming removes 0 bases and from J it removes 6 bases, while the gene matches leave 5 bases of the junction unaccounted for. CDR1 and CDR2 were assigned from the germline V gene as MNHNS and SASEGT. The CDR3 goes from the cysteine to the phenylalanine over 15 residues. The retained sequence is limited to the CDR3, 45 bases, with the frame set at the first base. The CDR3 regions of human TCRbeta chains were analyzed by immunosequencing. Per the source publication's procedure: TCRs in the repertoires were compared against a reference library of SARS-CoV-2-specific TCRs that had been generated with the MIRA antigen-specificity platform. Breadth meant the fraction of unique TCRs that were SARS-CoV-2-associated, whereas depth meant the fraction of total T cells that were SARS-CoV-2-associated. Using the MIRA data, every spike-specific TCR was mapped to the spike region that the TCR reacted to and assigned to either a CD4 or a CD8 class. Log10-transformed breadth and depth values were compared by one-way ANOVA with Sidak's multiple comparisons tests. TCRdb provides this immuneACCESS table in a form limited to in-frame rearrangements. Some clones are lacking; in checked studies, under half of them reflect an unresolved V gene, and why the rest are absent is not known. V and J calls and clone size come straight from that table; D and trimming were deduced from the DNA. This sample comprises 95,000 to 150,000 clones, 90% of them detected only once. The leading ten clones occupy 6% to 9% of the sample.

This receptor was taken from an adult in good health. Specimen: peripheral blood, collected on day 0 of AZD1222 vaccination. Recombination connected TRBV6-1 to TRBJ1-5, with 7 bases matching TRBD1. The sequenced DNA: TGTGCCAGCAGTGAAGCGACAGGGTTGGGTCAGCCCCAGCATTTT. Its translation is CASSEATGLGQPQHF.